This T cell receptor beta chain originates from a study of blood T cell repertoires in COVID-19. Study as a whole: PBMCs, B-cell-depleted T cells, or T cells were the source of the cDNA or gDNA that made up the material.

V was cut by 0 bases and J by 8 bases, with 4 bases left in between. The CDR3 covers 10 residues. Germline lookup yields CDR1 DFQATT and CDR2 SNEGSKA (reference sequence). Source study methods: Researchers report that nucleated cell counts were estimated from reference gene primer amplification. Libraries were prepared by immunoSEQ multiplex PCR; TCRdb keeps only in-frame clonotypes and omits some of them. The V and J calls and clone size were taken over from that table, and D and trimming were inferred from the DNA. Among 200,000 to 250,000 clones, around 84% were seen once, and the ten largest hold 7.4%. Individuals aged about 18 to 90 years were recruited from about two dozen US areas.

The chain uses TRBV20-1 and TRBJ1-2; no clear D gene. Sequencing used PBMCs or T cells enriched from blood (not recorded which). This clonotype was obtained from a woman aged 40 to 50 with acute COVID-19. The CDR3 reads CSAREEGYTF. CDR3 DNA sequence: TGCAGTGCTAGAGAGGAGGGCTACACCTTC.